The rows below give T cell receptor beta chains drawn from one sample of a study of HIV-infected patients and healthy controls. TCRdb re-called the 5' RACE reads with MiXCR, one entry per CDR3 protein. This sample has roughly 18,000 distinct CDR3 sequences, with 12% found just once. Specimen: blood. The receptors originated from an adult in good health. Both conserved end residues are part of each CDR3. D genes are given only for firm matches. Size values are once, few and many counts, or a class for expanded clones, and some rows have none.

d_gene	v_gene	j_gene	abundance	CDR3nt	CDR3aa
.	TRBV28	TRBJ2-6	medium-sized	TGTGCCAGCAGTACAGGGTCCGGGGCCAACGTCCTGACTTTC	CASSTGSGANVLTF
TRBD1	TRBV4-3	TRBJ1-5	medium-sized	TGCGCCAGCAGCCAAGATTCGGGGACAGGGGCTCAGCCCCAGCATTTT	CASSQDSGTGAQPQHF
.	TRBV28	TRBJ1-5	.	TGTGCCAGCAGTGACATAGAGCCCCAGCATTTT	CASSDIEPQHF
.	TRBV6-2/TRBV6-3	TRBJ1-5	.	TGTGCCAGCAGTCATCGGAGTCTCTATAGCAATCAGCCCCAGCATTTT	CASSHRSLYSNQPQHF
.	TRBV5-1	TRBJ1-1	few	TGCGCCAGCAGCTCCCGACGGGACACTGAAGCTTTCTTT	CASSSRRDTEAFF
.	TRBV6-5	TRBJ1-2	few	TGTGCCAGCAGTTACTCGATGCTCCTATGGGGGCGAGCGAAGCTCTATGGCTACACCTTC	CASSYSMLLWGRAKLYGYTF
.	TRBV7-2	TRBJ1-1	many	TGTGCCAGCAGCTTAAGAGGGGCCCTAGCTTTCTTT	CASSLRGALAFF
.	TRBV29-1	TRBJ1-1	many	TGCAGCGTTGATGTCGAGGCTGGGACTGAAGCTTTCTTT	CSVDVEAGTEAFF
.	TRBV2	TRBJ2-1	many	TGTGCCAGCAGTTATGGGGGCGTTGGATTGGATGAGCAGTTCTTC	CASSYGGVGLDEQFF
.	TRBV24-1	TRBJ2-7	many	TGTGCCACCAGTGACTCCGGAGTCCACGAGCAGTACTTC	CATSDSGVHEQYF
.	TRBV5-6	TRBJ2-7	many	TGTGCCAGCAGCATCCCGAACGGCGAGCAGTACTTC	CASSIPNGEQYF
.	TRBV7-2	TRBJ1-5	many	TGTGCCAGCAGCTTAAGGGGGTATAGCAATCAGCCCCAGCATTTT	CASSLRGYSNQPQHF
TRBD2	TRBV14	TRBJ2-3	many	TGTGCCAGCAGCCGACGACTAGCGGGGGTGACAGATACGCAGTATTTT	CASSRRLAGVTDTQYF
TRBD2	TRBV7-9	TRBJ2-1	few	TGTGCCAGCAGCTTAGCAGGCGGGGGAGAACAGTTCTTC	CASSLAGGGEQFF
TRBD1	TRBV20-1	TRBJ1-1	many	TGCAGTGCATGGGACAGGAACACTGAAGCTTTCTTT	CSAWDRNTEAFF
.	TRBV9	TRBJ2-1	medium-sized	TGTGCCAGCAGCCCCGGGGACAACTACAATGAGCAGTTCTTC	CASSPGDNYNEQFF
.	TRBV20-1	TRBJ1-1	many	TGCAGTGCTCGTCCAAGTAAGGGCTTAAACACTGAAGCTTTCTTT	CSARPSKGLNTEAFF
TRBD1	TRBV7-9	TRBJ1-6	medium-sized	TGTGCCAGCAGCTTAAGGACAGGGGTGGATTCACCCCTCCACTTT	CASSLRTGVDSPLHF
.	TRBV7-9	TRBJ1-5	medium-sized	TGTGCCAGCAGCCCCACGGAGGGTGGCAATCAGCCCCAGCATTTT	CASSPTEGGNQPQHF
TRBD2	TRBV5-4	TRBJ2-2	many	TGTGCCAGCAGCTGGGGACTAGACGCGAACACCGGGGAGCTGTTTTTT	CASSWGLDANTGELFF
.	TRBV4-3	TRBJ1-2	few	TGCGCCAGCAGCCAAGATCCCTCCGGACCGGGAGGCTACACCTTC	CASSQDPSGPGGYTF
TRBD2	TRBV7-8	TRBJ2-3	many	TGTGCCAGCAGCTTAGCGAGCGGGGGGGCCGTAGATACGCAGTATTTT	CASSLASGGAVDTQYF
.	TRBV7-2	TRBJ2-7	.	TGTGCCAGCAGCTTACAAAGAGCCTACGAGCAGTACTTC	CASSLQRAYEQYF
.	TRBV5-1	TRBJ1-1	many	TGCGCCAGCAGCTTGAAACTCATTGGCACTGAAGCTTTCTTT	CASSLKLIGTEAFF
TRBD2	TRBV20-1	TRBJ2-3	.	TGCAGTGCTAGAGATACCCTAGCGGGGACTAGCACAGATACGCAGTATTTT	CSARDTLAGTSTDTQYF
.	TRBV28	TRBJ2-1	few	TGTGCCAGCAGTTTGGGACTGCCACCCTACAATGAGCAGTTCTTC	CASSLGLPPYNEQFF
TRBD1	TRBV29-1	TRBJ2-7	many	TGCAGCGGAAAGACAGGGCCTACCTACGAGCAGTACTTC	CSGKTGPTYEQYF
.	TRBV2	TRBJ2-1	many	TGTGCCAGCAGTGGGGACGGTTACAATGAGCAGTTCTTC	CASSGDGYNEQFF
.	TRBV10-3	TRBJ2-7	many	TGTGCCATCAGCCCTGACCATTACGAGCAGTACTTC	CAISPDHYEQYF
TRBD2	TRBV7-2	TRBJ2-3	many	TGTGCCAGCAGCTTACCGGGGGGATCCACAGATACGCAGTATTTT	CASSLPGGSTDTQYF
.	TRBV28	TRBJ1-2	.	TGTGCCAGCGTCCGGAGAGGGACCGATGGCTACACCTTC	CASVRRGTDGYTF
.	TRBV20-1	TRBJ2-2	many	TGCAGTGCTACGACTCGGGCCGCCGGGGAGCTGTTTTTT	CSATTRAAGELFF
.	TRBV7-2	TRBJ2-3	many	TGTGCCAGCAGGGAGGCCTACCTTTTAGTAGATACGCAGTATTTT	CASREAYLLVDTQYF
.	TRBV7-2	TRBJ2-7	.	TGTGCCAGCAGCTTATTGGCTCACGGGTACGAGCAGTACTTC	CASSLLAHGYEQYF
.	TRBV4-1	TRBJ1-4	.	TGCGCCAGCAGCCAAGGCCGAAGGCTGTTTTTT	CASSQGRRLFF
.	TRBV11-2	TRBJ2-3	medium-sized	TGTGCCAGCAGCTTAGATGGGTCAGATACGCAGTATTTT	CASSLDGSDTQYF
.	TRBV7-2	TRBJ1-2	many	TGTGCCAGCAGCCCCCGGACAGAGCAATATGGCTACACCTTC	CASSPRTEQYGYTF
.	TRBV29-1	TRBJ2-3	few	TGCAGCGTTGAATCTCGGTTGAGCACAGATACGCAGTATTTT	CSVESRLSTDTQYF
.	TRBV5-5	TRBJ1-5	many	TGTGCCAGCAGCTTGCTCAGCTTCGCCCCCCAGCATTTT	CASSLLSFAPQHF
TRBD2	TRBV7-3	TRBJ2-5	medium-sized	TGTGCCAGCAGCTCCCGGGGGGGCTTAGGAGAGACCCAGTACTTC	CASSSRGGLGETQYF
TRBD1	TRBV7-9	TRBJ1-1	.	TGTGCCAGCAGCCCCCAGGGGGGTGGCGACACTGAAGCTTTCTTT	CASSPQGGGDTEAFF
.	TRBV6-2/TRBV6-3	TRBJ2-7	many	TGTGCCAGCAGACCAAGACAAGGAGGGTCCTACGAGCAGTACTTC	CASRPRQGGSYEQYF
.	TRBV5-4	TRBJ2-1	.	TGTGCCAGCGGGCCGCTAGCACGTCAAAGCCCTTACAATGAGCAGTTCTTC	CASGPLARQSPYNEQFF
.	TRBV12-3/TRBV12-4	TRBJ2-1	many	TGTGCCAGCAGTTTGGGGGGGCAAGCCCATGAGCAGTTCTTC	CASSLGGQAHEQFF
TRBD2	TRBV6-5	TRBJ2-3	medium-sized	TGTGCCAGCAGTTACGGATCGGGGGGGAGCACAGATACGCAGTATTTT	CASSYGSGGSTDTQYF
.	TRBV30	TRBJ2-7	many	TGTGCCTGGAGTGTACTCTACGAGCAGTACTTC	CAWSVLYEQYF
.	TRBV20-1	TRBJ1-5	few	TGCAGTGCTGGGGGAATACAGAAAACGAGTAGCAATCAGCCCCAGCATTTT	CSAGGIQKTSSNQPQHF
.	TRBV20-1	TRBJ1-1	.	TGCAGTGCTAGAGCCGGGTATGGGGACACTGAAGCTTTCTTT	CSARAGYGDTEAFF